This TCR beta chain was found in a study of blood T cell repertoires in COVID-19. Study-wide context: From the United States, Italy and Spain came samples of acute and convalescent COVID-19. Sources were T cells, B-cell-depleted T cells, or PBMCs; the material itself was cDNA or gDNA.

Enrolment of Seattle patients took place during active infection, and they were followed longitudinally. The data were produced by immunoSEQ multiplex PCR, yet TCRdb's version contains in-frame clones alone and is incomplete. The sample comprises 150,000 to 200,000 clones, roughly three quarters of which are singletons, and roughly 5.7% rests with the top ten. The specimen sequenced was peripheral blood. The sequence was collected from a woman in her thirties or forties with COVID-19, enrolled during active disease.

The CDR3 bases are TGTGCCAGCGGCCGGGACAGGTGGACTCAAGAGACCCAGTACTTC. Protein: CASGRDRWTQETQYF. V gene TRBV6-5 combines with J gene TRBJ2-5, with 8 nucleotides matching TRBD1. The V gene's germline CDR1 is MNHEY and CDR2 SVGAGI. V lost 8 bases, J lost 2 bases, and 10 bases stayed unmatched. The length of the CDR3 is 15 residues.